The following is a TCR beta chain sequence with its context. Germline V lookup: CDR1 GTSNPN, CDR2 SVGIG (reference sequence). Germline trimming cut 4 bases from V and 15 bases from J; bases unmatched to any gene: 12. The CDR3 is 12 amino acids. As handled by the study authors: Quantification of nucleated cells was approximated via reference gene primer amplification. Assay: immunoSEQ multiplex PCR; the TCRdb copy retains only in-frame clones and omits some. That table is the source of V, J and clone size, and D and trimming were worked out from the DNA. Of 65,000 to 95,000 clones in the sample, over 75% were seen once. This sample stems from a study of blood T cell repertoires in COVID-19. Study details: The United States, Italy and Spain provided the acute and convalescent COVID-19 samples. Sources were T cells, B-cell-depleted T cells, or PBMCs; the material itself was cDNA or gDNA.

This chain uses TRBV30 with TRBJ2-1; 7 nucleotides align to TRBD2. Source material: peripheral blood. The receptor was isolated from a man aged 70 or older with active or convalescent COVID-19. CDR3 sequence reads: CAWNAGGDVPFF. In DNA form, the CDR3 reads TGTGCCTGGAACGCTGGGGGGGATGTACCGTTCTTC.